The entry that follows covers one TCR beta chain sequence. Its antigen is unknown. The sample belongs to a study of T cell responses to AZD1222 COVID-19 vaccine. Study results and caveats: Only a handful of AZD1222 recipients, more than five in all, had baseline seropositivity.

The J segment lost 9 bases and the V segment lost 3 bases, leaving 7 bases of the junction unmatched. This CDR3 contains 14 residues. The germline V gene encodes CDR1 SGHRS and CDR2 YFSETQ. The assay was immunoSEQ multiplex PCR, and TCRdb's table has in-frame clones only and misses some. Here the sample spans about 140,000 clones, about 91% being singletons. This rearrangement joins TRBV5-1 to TRBJ2-1; 9 nucleotides agree with TRBD2. Sample: peripheral blood, taken on day 0 of AZD1222 vaccination. The sequence was collected from an adult in good health. DNA for the CDR3: TGCGCCAGCAGCTCCCCGGCGGGAGGGGCTGAGCAGTTCTTC. The encoded protein is CASSSPAGGAEQFF.